Reported below is one T cell receptor (beta chain). PCR primers comprised 60 Vbeta and 13 Jbeta primers. Using immunoSEQ multiplex PCR, the repertoire was profiled, and TCRdb retains in-frame clones only, with some absent. The top ten hold approximately 0.85% of the sample, which has under 200,000 clones, around nine tenths seen once. The CDR3 is 15 residues long. J was trimmed by 1 base and V by 8 bases; bases with no gene match: 7. CDR1 and CDR2 from the germline V gene are LGHNT and FRNRAP. The data stem from a study of cytomegalovirus exposure and HLA in healthy donors. Overall study context: HLA-typed donors were the source of approximately 88 million unique TCRs held in an early data release.

Sequenced input: PBMCs. J is TRBJ2-5 and V is TRBV12-5; 10 bases line up with TRBD2. The receptor was isolated from a woman aged 30 to 39 in good health and CMV-seronegative. CDR3 loop: CASSLAGVRQETQYF. The CDR3 region has the DNA TGTGCTAGTAGCCTAGCGGGAGTCCGCCAAGAGACCCAGTACTTC.